This T cell receptor beta chain was sequenced during a study of T cell responses to AZD1222 COVID-19 vaccine (dated by TCRdb to about 2021). Concerning the study at large: AZD1222 recipients whose second dose came at about 4 weeks and those whose second dose came at about 12 weeks were combined into one group, since spike-specific TCR depth and breadth did not differ between the two schedules. A total of about 230 trial participants underwent TCR sequencing, of whom approximately 210 received two doses of AZD1222 and about 26 received two doses of the MenACWY control vaccine. Enrollment into the trials was organized by age into subgroups of 18-55, 56-69 and 70-plus years, and those subgroups contained approximately 160, 26 and 62 TCR-sequenced participants, respectively. Study-level results and caveats: The 56-69-year group was small, and its depth increase did not reach significance, likely because of low power. The vaccine-associated CD4 TCRs covered the entire spike protein, and the dominant responses fell in regions 160-218 and 743-854. Because no samples from the day 14 peak response were available, repertoires could be characterized only after the peak T cell response. Participants were mostly white British, with more females than males. The authors suggested clonal diversity may have been underestimated. Conclusions about previously exposed vaccinees are limited, since just a handful of AZD1222 recipients were seropositive for SARS-CoV-2 at baseline. Reportedly, almost half of the unique spike-specific TCRs recognized epitopes lying outside the regions that are mutated in the B.1.351 and B.1.1.7 variants. Spike-specific TCR breadth and depth rose significantly after two AZD1222 doses compared with day 0 and with MenACWY recipients.

This clone appeared once. Its antigen is still unknown. Base qualities are missing; no much larger clone stands one base away. The CDR3 regions of human TCRbeta chains were subjected to immunosequencing. In the original analysis: TCRs in the repertoires were compared against a reference library of SARS-CoV-2-specific TCRs that had been generated with the MIRA antigen-specificity platform. Breadth meant the fraction of unique TCRs that were SARS-CoV-2-associated, whereas depth meant the fraction of total T cells that were SARS-CoV-2-associated. Using the MIRA data, each spike-specific TCR was mapped to the spike region that the TCR reacts to and placed in a CD4 or CD8 class. Log10-transformed breadth and depth values were compared by one-way ANOVA with Sidak's multiple comparisons tests. What TCRdb holds here is the immuneACCESS table cut down to in-frame rearrangements. Part of the clones is not present; checked against another copy, under half of the missing clones reflect an unresolved V gene, and the others are unexplained. That table gives V, J and clone size, and the DNA gave D and trimming. This sample is represented by 100,000 to 140,000 clones; approximately 90% of them were singletons. Of the sample, less than 25% falls within the top ten clones.

V and J are trimmed by 4 bases and 2 bases, and the gene matches miss 6 bases of the junction. From the cysteine through the phenylalanine, the CDR3 covers 16 amino acids. The entry retains the CDR3 DNA only, 48 bases that are in frame from base 1. CDR1 and CDR2 are read off the germline V gene as SGHAT and FQNNGV. In the paper's terms, the time point label means: baseline before first vaccination. Vaccinee samples were obtained from the UK trials COV001 and COV002, which included a single-blind randomized controlled phase 2/3 trial of AZD1222 (ChAdOx1 nCoV-19) in healthy adults. Trial participant PBMC samples were collected at day 0 and day 28 after the second dose for TCRbeta chain sequencing.

The chain was built from TRBV11-2 and TRBJ2-7, and TRBD2 aligns with 12 junction nucleotides. The TCR sequence derives from an adult in good health. Sequenced material: peripheral blood, taken on day 0 of AZD1222 vaccination. CDR3 reads: CASSSRTSGVAYEQYF. The DNA reads TGTGCCAGCAGCTCGAGGACTAGCGGGGTAGCCTACGAGCAGTACTTC.